A selection of T cell receptor beta chains follows, all from one sample in a study of shared clonotypes between healthy human individuals. Measured with immunoSEQ multiplex PCR; TCRdb has only the in-frame clones, and not every one. This sample has under 2,000,000 clones, with about 94% found just once. The sample was naive CD8+ T cells sorted from blood. These receptors all come from a man in his late teens or twenties in good health. CDR3s include the opening cysteine and the closing phenylalanine or tryptophan. Each record gives: J gene, D gene, clone size, V gene, CDR3 DNA, CDR3 protein. D genes are given only for firm matches. Some rows have no size entry. The others give once, few or many, or a class for an expanded clone.

TRBJ2-1 | TRBD2 | NA | TRBV7-2 | TGTGCCAGCAGCTCCACCGGGACTAGCTCCTACAATGAGCAGTTCTTC | CASSSTGTSSYNEQFF
TRBJ2-7 | NA | NA | TRBV6-5 | TGTGCCAGCAGTTACTCTCAGGGCGAGCAGTACTTC | CASSYSQGEQYF
TRBJ2-7 | TRBD2 | NA | TRBV10-2 | TGCGCCAGCAGTGTAAGGACTAGCGGGAGCTACGAGCAGTACTTC | CASSVRTSGSYEQYF
TRBJ2-7 | TRBD2 | NA | TRBV5-5 | TGTGCCAGCAGCCCCTGGTCTAGCGGGAGTCCGGAGCAGTACTTC | CASSPWSSGSPEQYF
TRBJ2-7 | NA | NA | TRBV11-2 | TGTGCCAGCAGCTTCGGACGGCAGGGTCTTCAGGAGCAGTACTTC | CASSFGRQGLQEQYF
TRBJ2-1 | NA | once | TRBV21-1 | TGTGCCAGCAGCAAAGCGGGGCAGTACAATGAGCAGTTCTTC | CASSKAGQYNEQFF
TRBJ2-5 | NA | NA | TRBV7-9 | TGTGCCAGCAGCTTACCCCCCACCCTGAGGGAGACCCAGTACTTC | CASSLPPTLRETQYF
TRBJ2-1 | NA | NA | TRBV5-4 | TGTGCCAGCAGGGTCGGGAGTTCGGGAAATGAGCAGTTCTTC | CASRVGSSGNEQFF
TRBJ2-7 | NA | NA | TRBV11-2 | TGTGCCAGCAGCTTATCCGGCTCCTACGAGCAGTACTTC | CASSLSGSYEQYF
TRBJ2-7 | TRBD2 | NA | TRBV5-4 | TGTGCCAGCACCCCGGGACTAGCGGGACTCGACGAGCAGTACTTC | CASTPGLAGLDEQYF
TRBJ1-1 | NA | once | TRBV4-3 | TGCGCCAGCAGCCAAGAAGCAGGTATCGGGGGCGCTGAAGCTTTCTTT | CASSQEAGIGGAEAFF
TRBJ1-6 | TRBD1 | NA | TRBV28 | TGTGCCAGCAGCCCACAGGGGATCGGATCACCCCTCCACTTT | CASSPQGIGSPLHF
TRBJ2-7 | NA | NA | TRBV7-6 | TGTGCCAGCAGCCATGGAACCGGGCTTAGCTCCTACGAGCAGTACTTC | CASSHGTGLSSYEQYF
TRBJ2-7 | TRBD1 | NA | TRBV4-1 | TGCGCCAGCAGCCAAGAGACAGGGGGGAACTACGAGCAGTACTTC | CASSQETGGNYEQYF
TRBJ2-7 | NA | few | TRBV6-1 | TGTGCCAGCAGTGAAGGACAATTCTACGAGCAGTACTTC | CASSEGQFYEQYF
TRBJ2-7 | NA | NA | TRBV30 | TGTGCCTGGAGTTCACCGCGGGAGCAGTACTTC | CAWSSPREQYF
TRBJ1-2 | NA | NA | TRBV7-9 | TGTGCCAGCAGCCCCGGAGGGGGTCAAAGCTATGGCTACACCTTC | CASSPGGGQSYGYTF
TRBJ2-7 | TRBD2 | NA | TRBV10-3 | TGTGCCATCTCAACTAGCGGCAACCTGGGGTACGAGCAGTACTTC | CAISTSGNLGYEQYF
TRBJ1-1 | NA | NA | TRBV6-1 | TGTGCCATCGATGTGGGACTTAACACTGAAGCTTTCTTT | CAIDVGLNTEAFF
TRBJ2-5 | NA | NA | TRBV13 | TGTGCCAGCAGCTTGGGACGGGACCAAGAGACCCAGTACTTC | CASSLGRDQETQYF
TRBJ2-1 | TRBD2 | NA | TRBV5-1 | TGCGCCAGCAGCTTAGGTCTAGCGGGAGTTGGAAATGAGCAGTTCTTC | CASSLGLAGVGNEQFF
TRBJ1-3 | NA | NA | TRBV13 | TGTGCCAGCAGCGACCAGGGGCCCTCTGGAAACACCATATATTTT | CASSDQGPSGNTIYF
TRBJ2-2 | TRBD2 | NA | TRBV29-1 | TGCAGCGTTGAAGATGAGGCGGGGGCCGGGGAGCTGTTTTTT | CSVEDEAGAGELFF
TRBJ1-1 | NA | NA | TRBV6-1 | TGTGCCAGCAGTGAATCGATAGGGACGAGAACTGAAGCTTTCTTT | CASSESIGTRTEAFF
TRBJ2-7 | TRBD1 | NA | TRBV10-3 | TGTGCCATCAGTGAGTCCACAGGGGAAGAGCAGTACTTC | CAISESTGEEQYF
TRBJ1-1 | NA | NA | TRBV5-6 | TGTGCCAGCAGCTTGGGGGCAATCGGGGACACTGAAGCTTTCTTT | CASSLGAIGDTEAFF
TRBJ1-2 | NA | once | TRBV28 | TGTGCCAGCGGGGGTCCGATGCAGGTATTGGGAGTCTATGGCTACACCTTC | CASGGPMQVLGVYGYTF
TRBJ2-3 | TRBD2 | NA | TRBV30 | TGTGCCTGGAGTACAAGACTAGCGGGGGACCCAGATACGCAGTATTTT | CAWSTRLAGDPDTQYF
TRBJ1-2 | NA | few | TRBV4-1 | TGCGCCAGCAGCCAAGATTCGTCCAGTGTTTACTATGGCTACACCTTC | CASSQDSSSVYYGYTF
TRBJ1-1 | NA | NA | TRBV5-6 | TGTGCCAGCAGCCACGGGGTCATGAACACTGAAGCTTTCTTT | CASSHGVMNTEAFF